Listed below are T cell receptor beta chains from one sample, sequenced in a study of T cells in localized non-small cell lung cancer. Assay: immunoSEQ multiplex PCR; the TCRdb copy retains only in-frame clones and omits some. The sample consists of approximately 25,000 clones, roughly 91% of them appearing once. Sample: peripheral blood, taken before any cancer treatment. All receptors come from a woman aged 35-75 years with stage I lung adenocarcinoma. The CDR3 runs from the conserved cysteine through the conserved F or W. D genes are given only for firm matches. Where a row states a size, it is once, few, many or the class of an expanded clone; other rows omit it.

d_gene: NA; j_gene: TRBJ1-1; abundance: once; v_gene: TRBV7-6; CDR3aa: CASSIARLTEAFF; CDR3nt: TGTGCCAGCAGCATAGCCAGGCTCACTGAAGCTTTCTTT
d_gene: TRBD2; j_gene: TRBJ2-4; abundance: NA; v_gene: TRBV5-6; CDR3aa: CASSLAGLGLQYF; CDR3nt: TGTGCCAGCAGCTTAGCGGGGTTAGGCCTTCAGTACTTC
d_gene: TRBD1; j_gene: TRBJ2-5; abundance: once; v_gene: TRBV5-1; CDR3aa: CASSEVPRQGAIVETQYF; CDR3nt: TGCGCCAGCAGCGAAGTCCCCCGACAGGGGGCGATAGTAGAGACCCAGTACTTC
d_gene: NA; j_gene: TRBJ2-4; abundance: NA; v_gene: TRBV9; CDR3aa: CASSVGGAKNIQYF; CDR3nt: TGTGCCAGCAGCGTAGGGGGAGCCAAAAACATTCAGTACTTC
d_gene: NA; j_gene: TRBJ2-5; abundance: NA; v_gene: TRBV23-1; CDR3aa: CASSPGRGIPPMGTQYF; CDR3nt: TGCGCCAGCAGTCCTGGGCGCGGGATCCCACCAATGGGGACCCAGTACTTC
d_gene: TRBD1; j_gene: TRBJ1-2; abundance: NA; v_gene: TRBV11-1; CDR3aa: CASSSPGTGLGYTF; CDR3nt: TGTGCCAGCAGCAGTCCCGGGACAGGGCTTGGCTACACCTTC
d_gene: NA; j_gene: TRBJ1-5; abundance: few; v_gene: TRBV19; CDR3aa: CASSMALEPQHF; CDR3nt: TGTGCCAGTAGTATGGCTTTAGAGCCCCAGCATTTT
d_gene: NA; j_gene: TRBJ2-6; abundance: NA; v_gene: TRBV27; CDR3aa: CASSSMRGHSFLSGANVLTF; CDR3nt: TGTGCCAGCAGCTCAATGAGGGGACATTCGTTCTTATCTGGGGCCAACGTCCTGACTTTC
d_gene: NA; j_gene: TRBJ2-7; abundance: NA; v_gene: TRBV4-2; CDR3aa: CASSQEDRTAGPYEQYF; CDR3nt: TGTGCCAGCAGCCAAGAGGATCGGACGGCGGGTCCCTACGAGCAGTACTTC
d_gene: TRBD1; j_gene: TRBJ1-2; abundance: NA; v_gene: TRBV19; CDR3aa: CASSLGQNYGYTF; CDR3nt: TGTGCCAGTTCCTTGGGACAGAACTATGGCTACACCTTC
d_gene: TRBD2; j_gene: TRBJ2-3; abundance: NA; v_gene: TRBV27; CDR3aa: CASSLGLATDTQYF; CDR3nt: TGTGCCAGCAGTCTGGGACTAGCGACAGATACGCAGTATTTT
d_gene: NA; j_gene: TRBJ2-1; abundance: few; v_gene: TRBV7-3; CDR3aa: CASSSYSGSKFF; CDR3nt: TGTGCCAGCAGCTCCTATTCAGGGTCCAAGTTCTTC
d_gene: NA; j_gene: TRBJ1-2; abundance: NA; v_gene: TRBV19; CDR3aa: CASSIGGNNYGYTF; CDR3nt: TGTGCCAGTAGTATTGGCGGGAATAACTATGGCTACACCTTC
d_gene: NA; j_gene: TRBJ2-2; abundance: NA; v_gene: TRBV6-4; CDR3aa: CASSGTYGGELFF; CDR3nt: TGTGCCAGCAGTGGGACCTACGGCGGGGAGCTGTTTTTT
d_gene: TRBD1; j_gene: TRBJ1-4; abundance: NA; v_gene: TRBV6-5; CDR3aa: CATADRGGNEKLFF; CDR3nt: TGTGCCACCGCCGACAGGGGCGGTAATGAAAAACTGTTTTTT
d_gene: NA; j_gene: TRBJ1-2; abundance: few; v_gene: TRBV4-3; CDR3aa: CASSQDFGESGYTF; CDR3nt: TGCGCCAGCAGCCAAGATTTCGGGGAATCGGGCTACACCTTC
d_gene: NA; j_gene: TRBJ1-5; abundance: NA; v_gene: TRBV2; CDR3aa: CASTASLSNQPQHF; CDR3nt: TGTGCCAGCACTGCCAGTCTAAGCAATCAGCCCCAGCATTTT
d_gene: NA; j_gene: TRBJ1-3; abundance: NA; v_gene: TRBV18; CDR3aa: CASSPLTAPKGRNSGNTIYF; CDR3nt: TGTGCCAGCTCACCCCTGACAGCTCCCAAAGGTCGTAACTCTGGAAACACCATATATTTT
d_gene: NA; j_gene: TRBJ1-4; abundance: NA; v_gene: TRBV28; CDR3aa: CASSPYLGDEKLFF; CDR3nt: TGTGCCAGCAGTCCCTACCTAGGAGATGAAAAACTGTTTTTT
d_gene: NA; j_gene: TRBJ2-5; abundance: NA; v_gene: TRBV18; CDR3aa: CASSPGIRETQYF; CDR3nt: TGTGCCAGCTCACCAGGGATCCGAGAGACCCAGTACTTC
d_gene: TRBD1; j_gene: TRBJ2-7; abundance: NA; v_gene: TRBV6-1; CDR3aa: CASRAPGQGALEQYF; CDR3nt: TGTGCCAGTCGAGCACCGGGACAGGGGGCTCTCGAGCAGTACTTC
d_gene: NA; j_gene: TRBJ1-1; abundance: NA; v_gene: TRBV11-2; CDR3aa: CASSLGLGMNTEAFF; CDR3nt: TGTGCCAGCAGCTTAGGACTGGGGATGAACACTGAAGCTTTCTTT
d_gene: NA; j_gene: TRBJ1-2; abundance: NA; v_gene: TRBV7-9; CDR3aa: CASSSTAGGNGYTF; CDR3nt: TGTGCCAGCAGCTCTACGGCCGGGGGTAATGGCTACACCTTC
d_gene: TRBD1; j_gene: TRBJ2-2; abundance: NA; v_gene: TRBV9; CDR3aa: CASSVHGTAETGELFF; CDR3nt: TGTGCCAGCAGTGTACACGGGACAGCCGAGACCGGGGAGCTGTTTTTT
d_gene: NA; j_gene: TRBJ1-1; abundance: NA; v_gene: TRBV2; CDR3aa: CASTSGVGQALNTEAFF; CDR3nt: TGTGCCAGCACTTCAGGAGTGGGTCAAGCCCTGAACACTGAAGCTTTCTTT
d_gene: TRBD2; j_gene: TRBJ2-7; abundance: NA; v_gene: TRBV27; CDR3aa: CASRGTSGHYEQYF; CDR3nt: TGTGCCAGCAGAGGGACTAGCGGCCACTACGAGCAGTACTTC
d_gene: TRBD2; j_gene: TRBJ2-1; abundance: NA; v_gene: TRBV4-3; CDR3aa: CASSQEGGSYNEQFF; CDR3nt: TGCGCCAGCAGCCAAGAGGGGGGGAGCTACAATGAGCAGTTCTTC
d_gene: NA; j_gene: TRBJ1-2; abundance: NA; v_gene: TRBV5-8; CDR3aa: CASSLLTETYGYTF; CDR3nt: TGTGCCAGCAGCCTACTAACGGAGACCTATGGCTACACCTTC
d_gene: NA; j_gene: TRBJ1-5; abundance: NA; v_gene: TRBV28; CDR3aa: CASSLQGGVRQPQHF; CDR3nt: TGTGCCAGCAGTTTGCAGGGAGGAGTCCGGCAGCCCCAGCATTTT
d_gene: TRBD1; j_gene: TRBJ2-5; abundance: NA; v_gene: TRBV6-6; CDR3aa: CASSSRDRGSQETQYF; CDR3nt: TGTGCCAGCAGTTCCCGGGACAGAGGGAGCCAAGAGACCCAGTACTTC
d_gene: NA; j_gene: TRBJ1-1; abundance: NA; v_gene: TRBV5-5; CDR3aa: CASSRQGMNTEAFF; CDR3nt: TGTGCCAGCAGCAGGCAGGGGATGAACACTGAAGCTTTCTTT
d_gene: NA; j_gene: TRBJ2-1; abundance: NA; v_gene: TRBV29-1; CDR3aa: CSVEFILPGYNEQFF; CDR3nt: TGCAGCGTTGAGTTTATTTTGCCAGGATACAATGAGCAGTTCTTC
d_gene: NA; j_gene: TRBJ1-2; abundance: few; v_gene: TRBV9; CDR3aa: CASSVLSTNYGYTF; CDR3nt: TGTGCCAGCAGCGTACTTAGTACTAACTATGGCTACACCTTC
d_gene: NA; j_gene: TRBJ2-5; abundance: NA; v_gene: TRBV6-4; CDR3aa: CASSDSDRQETQYF; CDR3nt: TGTGCCAGCAGTGACTCTGACAGACAAGAGACCCAGTACTTC
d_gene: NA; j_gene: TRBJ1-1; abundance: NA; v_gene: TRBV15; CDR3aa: CATSRAYEAFF; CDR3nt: TGTGCCACCAGCAGAGCCTATGAAGCTTTCTTT
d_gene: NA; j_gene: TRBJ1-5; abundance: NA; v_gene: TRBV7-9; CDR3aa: CASSLTAGNQPQHF; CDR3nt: TGTGCCAGCAGCTTAACAGCGGGCAATCAGCCCCAGCATTTT
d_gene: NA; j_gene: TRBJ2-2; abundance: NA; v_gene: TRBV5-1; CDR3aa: CASSRQTDTGELFF; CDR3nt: TGCGCCAGCAGCAGGCAGACAGACACCGGGGAGCTGTTTTTT
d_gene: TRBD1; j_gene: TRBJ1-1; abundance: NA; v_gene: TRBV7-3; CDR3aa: CASSLTGQGNTEAFF; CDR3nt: TGTGCCAGCAGCTTAACGGGACAGGGGAACACTGAAGCTTTCTTT
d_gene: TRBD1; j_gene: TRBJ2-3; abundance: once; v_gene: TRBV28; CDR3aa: CASSLRTGAADTQYF; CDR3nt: TGTGCCAGCAGTTTAAGGACAGGGGCGGCAGATACGCAGTATTTT